Each of the 6 T cell receptor beta chains below was sequenced from the same sample in a study of cytomegalovirus exposure and HLA in healthy donors. Produced via immunoSEQ multiplex PCR; TCRdb's table is partial and in-frame only. Altogether roughly 68,000 clones are present, roughly 90% being singletons, with the ten largest covering around 1.7%. Sequencing input: PBMCs. All receptors derive from a woman aged 18-29 years in good health and CMV-seronegative.

The rearrangement uses TRBV4-3 and TRBJ1-5; tentative D call: TRBD1 (6 bases). The germline V gene encodes CDR1 LGHNA and CDR2 YSLEER. V was trimmed by 1 base and J by 2 bases, leaving 9 bases between them. The CDR3 has 15 residues. For the CDR3, the DNA is TGCGCCAGCAGCCAAGCGGCAGGGGGCAATCAGCCCCAGCATTTT. As protein: CASSQAAGGNQPQHF.

V gene TRBV19 combines with J gene TRBJ1-2, with a possible D match to TRBD1 (6 bases). This CDR3 is 13 amino acids long. Trimming cost V 5 bases and J 3 bases, with 10 bases left between them. Per the germline V gene, CDR1 is LNHDA and CDR2 is SQIVND (reference sequence). CDR3 loop: CASSEDRYYGYTF. CDR3 nucleotides: TGTGCCAGTAGTGAGGACAGATACTATGGCTACACCTTC.

This chain joins TRBV29-1 and TRBJ2-5, with 8 bases identical to TRBD1. Germline trimming cut 7 bases from V and 5 bases from J; bases unmatched to any gene: 12. Per germline, CDR1 SQVTM and CDR2 ANQGSEA. The CDR3 length is 14 residues. The CDR3, as DNA: TGCAGCGCAGAAAGGACAGGGCAGAAGGAGACCCAGTACTTC. This gives the protein CSAERTGQKETQYF.

The genes are TRBV15 and TRBJ2-7; 14 nucleotides match TRBD2. Germline V gene sequence: CDR1 LNHNV, CDR2 YYDKDF (reference sequence). The length of the CDR3 is 16 residues. With 2 bases clipped from V and 6 bases from J, the junction kept 6 bases outside the gene matches. This CDR3 reads CATSRRSGTSGSEQYF. The CDR3 DNA sequence: TGTGCCACCAGCAGACGCTCCGGGACTAGCGGGAGCGAGCAGTACTTC.

J is TRBJ1-5 and V is TRBV27; maybe TRBD1 (6 bases). Germline V gene lookup returns CDR1 MNHEY and CDR2 SMNVEV (reference sequence). V dropped 4 bases and J dropped 7 bases, with 14 bases sitting between them. CDR3 length equals 14 residues. CDR3 residues: CASSWAGVGQPQHF. CDR3 coding DNA: TGTGCCAGCAGTTGGGCAGGGGTAGGGCAGCCCCAGCATTTT.

The chain recombines TRBV6-5 with TRBJ2-2; 10 positions agree with TRBD1. The V and J ends lost 7 bases and 6 bases, in that order; junction bases with no gene match: 5. Looked up from germline, CDR1 is MNHEY and CDR2 is SVGAGI. CDR3 length: 14 amino acids. CDR3 nucleotides: TGTGCCAGCACCGGGACAGGGGTCCCCGGGGAGCTGTTTTTT. Amino acids: CASTGTGVPGELFF.